A single sample gave rise to the 2 T cell receptor beta chains below, sequenced in a study of T-cell memory formation after mild COVID-19. A single record per CDR3 protein comes from TCRdb applying MiXCR to the 5' RACE reads. The sample has about 560,000 distinct CDR3 sequences, roughly 17% seen once; the top ten hold around 8.1%. The sequencing sample was made of PBMCs or a T cell subset sorted from them (not recorded which). The receptor set was obtained from an adult woman who had mild COVID-19 (a few samples of this study predate the infection). Cell type and time point are not known.

This clonotype was counted between two and nine times. The J gene is TRBJ1-1, the V gene TRBV7-2, with D possibly TRBD1 on 6 matching bases. Germline CDR1 is SGHTA and CDR2 is FQGNSA. Trimming stripped 2 bases from V and 10 bases from J, with 20 bases between. The CDR3 length is 15 residues. The DNA of the CDR3 is TGTGCCAGCAGCTTATCCGGGACAACCCCAAACGGAGCTTTCTTT. Translation: CASSLSGTTPNGAFF.

This clonotype was seen only a few times. This chain links TRBV4-1 with TRBJ1-1, with D possibly TRBD1 on 6 matching bases. CDR1 is MGHRA and CDR2 is YSYEKL in the germline V gene. The ends were cut back, 1 base at V and 5 bases at J, with 20 bases in the middle. The length of the CDR3 is 17 residues. The CDR3 loop reads CASSQGGFAGAKTEAFF. The CDR3 DNA reads as TGCGCCAGCAGCCAAGGGGGGTTCGCAGGGGCTAAAACTGAAGCTTTCTTT.